Included here is one T cell receptor beta chain sequence, with context. This entry comes from a study of blood T cell repertoires in COVID-19. About the study: PBMCs, B-cell-depleted T cells, or T cells were the source of the cDNA or gDNA that made up the material.

Using immunoSEQ multiplex PCR, the repertoire was profiled, and TCRdb retains in-frame clones only, with some absent. The sample has about 360,000 clones; around 87% are singletons. The CDR3 totals 15 residues. Germline V lookup: CDR1 SGHRS, CDR2 YFSETQ. V was clipped by 0 bases and J by 0 bases; unmatched bases: 3. The sequence was collected from a human donor in a cohort sampled during active COVID-19. Specimen: peripheral blood. V gene TRBV5-1 combines with J gene TRBJ2-7; TRBD2 aligns across 7 bases. This CDR3 reads CASSLEGGSSYEQYF. CDR3 DNA: TGCGCCAGCAGCTTGGAGGGAGGGAGCTCCTACGAGCAGTACTTC.